The rows below give T cell receptor beta chains drawn from one sample of a study of blood T cell repertoires in COVID-19. Profiled with immunoSEQ multiplex PCR; TCRdb holds only in-frame clones, not every one. The sample lists some 200,000 clones, around 84% seen once, with around 13% in the top ten. Sequenced sample: peripheral blood. These receptor sequences come from a human donor in a cohort sampled during active COVID-19. The CDR3 runs from the conserved cysteine through the conserved F or W. A D gene is named only where the DNA matches it firmly. Expanded clones get a size class; other rows say once, few or many, or leave the size out.

>TRBV11-3|NA|TRBD2|TRBJ2-3
CASSLGRASGATDTQYF
TGTGCCAGCAGCTTAGGCCGGGCTAGCGGGGCCACAGATACGCAGTATTTT
>TRBV5-5|NA|TRBD1|TRBJ2-3
CASSLRWDRGSTDTQYF
TGTGCCAGCAGCTTGCGTTGGGACAGGGGTAGCACAGATACGCAGTATTTT
>TRBV6-1|NA|NA|TRBJ2-5
CASSEGGTNPIETQYF
TGTGCCAGCAGTGAAGGAGGGACAAACCCCATAGAGACCCAGTACTTC
>TRBV7-8|NA|TRBD2|TRBJ2-3
CASSLLETSGSPTDTQYF
TGTGCCAGCAGCTTACTCGAGACTAGCGGGAGTCCCACAGATACGCAGTATTTT
>TRBV5-4|NA|TRBD2|TRBJ2-3
CASSLRTSADTQYF
TGTGCCAGCAGCTTACGCACTAGCGCAGATACGCAGTATTTT
>TRBV28|NA|NA|TRBJ2-7
CASSSLGGSYEQYF
TGTGCCAGCAGTTCCCTAGGGGGCTCCTACGAGCAGTACTTC
>TRBV28|NA|NA|TRBJ2-3
CASSLDRPITDTQYF
TGTGCCAGCAGTCTTGACAGACCGATCACAGATACGCAGTATTTT
>TRBV25-1|NA|NA|TRBJ2-2
CASSEWGQANTGELFF
TGTGCCAGCAGTGAATGGGGGCAGGCGAACACCGGGGAGCTGTTTTTT
>TRBV28|NA|NA|TRBJ2-1
CASSLHLAQGKFF
TGTGCCAGCAGTTTACACTTAGCGCAGGGGAAGTTCTTC
>TRBV7-9|NA|NA|TRBJ2-1
CASSLPTSSYNEQFF
TGTGCCAGCAGCTTACCGACTAGCTCCTACAATGAGCAGTTCTTC
>TRBV3-1/TRBV3-2|NA|TRBD1|TRBJ1-2
CASSSRGTALGGYTF
TGTGCCAGCAGCTCCAGAGGGACAGCACTTGGGGGCTACACCTTC
>TRBV6-5|once|NA|TRBJ2-3
CASDTEGTDTQYF
TGTGCCAGCGATACGGAGGGCACAGATACGCAGTATTTT
>TRBV19|NA|TRBD2|TRBJ2-2
CATHRLAGTGELFF
TGTGCCACCCATAGACTAGCGGGAACCGGGGAGCTGTTTTTT
>TRBV5-1|NA|TRBD2|TRBJ2-7
CASSQRLLAGSSYEQYF
TGCGCCAGCAGCCAGCGACTATTAGCGGGGAGCTCCTACGAGCAGTACTTC
>TRBV11-3|NA|TRBD1|TRBJ2-5
CASSQSTGGHETQYF
TGTGCCAGCAGCCAATCAACAGGGGGCCACGAGACCCAGTACTTC
>TRBV15|NA|TRBD2|TRBJ2-1
CATSRLGLDYNEQFF
TGTGCCACCAGCAGACTGGGACTAGACTACAATGAGCAGTTCTTC
>TRBV5-5|NA|NA|TRBJ2-4
CASSPYPGPTRDIQYF
TGTGCCAGCAGCCCTTACCCCGGGCCAACGAGGGACATTCAGTACTTC
>TRBV11-1|NA|TRBD1|TRBJ2-7
CASSFRRTGFAYEQYF
TGTGCCAGCAGCTTCCGAAGGACAGGGTTCGCCTACGAGCAGTACTTC
>TRBV12-3/TRBV12-4|NA|NA|TRBJ2-7
CASSWQGSYEQYF
TGTGCCAGCAGTTGGCAAGGGAGCTACGAGCAGTACTTC
>TRBV10-1|NA|TRBD1|TRBJ2-7
CASSDGQGFYEQYF
TGCGCCAGCAGCGACGGACAGGGTTTCTACGAGCAGTACTTC
>TRBV14|NA|TRBD2|TRBJ2-7
CASSRRTSGTYEQYF
TGTGCCAGCAGCAGACGGACTAGCGGGACCTACGAGCAGTACTTC
>TRBV4-2|once|NA|TRBJ2-2
CASSQAPPRTGELFF
TGTGCCAGCAGCCAAGCACCCCCACGGACCGGGGAGCTGTTTTTT
>TRBV19|few|TRBD2|TRBJ2-2
CASRLAGGPSGELFF
TGTGCCAGCCGACTAGCGGGAGGGCCAAGCGGGGAGCTGTTTTTT